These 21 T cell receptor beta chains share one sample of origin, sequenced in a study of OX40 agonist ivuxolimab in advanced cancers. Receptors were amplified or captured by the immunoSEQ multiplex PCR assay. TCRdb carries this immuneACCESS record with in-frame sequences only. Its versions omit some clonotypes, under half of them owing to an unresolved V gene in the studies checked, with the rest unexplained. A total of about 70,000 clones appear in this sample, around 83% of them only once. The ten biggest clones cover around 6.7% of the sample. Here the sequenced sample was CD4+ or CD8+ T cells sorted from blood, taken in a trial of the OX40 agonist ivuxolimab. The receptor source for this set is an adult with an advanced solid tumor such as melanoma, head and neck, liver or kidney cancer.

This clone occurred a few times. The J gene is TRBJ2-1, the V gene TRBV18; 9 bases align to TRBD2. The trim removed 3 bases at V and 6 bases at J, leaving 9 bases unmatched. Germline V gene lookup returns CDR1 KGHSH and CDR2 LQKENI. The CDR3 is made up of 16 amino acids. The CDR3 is CASSPSVVSGGNEQFF. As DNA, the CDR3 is TGTGCCAGCTCACCTTCAGTGGTTAGCGGGGGCAATGAGCAGTTCTTC. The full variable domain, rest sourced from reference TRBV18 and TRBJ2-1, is NAGVMQNPRHLVRRRGQEARLRCSPMKGHSHVYWYRQLPEEGLKFMVYLQKENIIDESGMPKERFSAEFPKEGPSILRIQQVVRGDSAAYFCASSPSVVSGGNEQFFGPGTRLTVL.

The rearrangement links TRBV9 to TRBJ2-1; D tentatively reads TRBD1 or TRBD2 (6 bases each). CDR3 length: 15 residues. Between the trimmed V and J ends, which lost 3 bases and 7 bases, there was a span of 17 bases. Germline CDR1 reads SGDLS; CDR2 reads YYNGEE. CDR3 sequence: CASSARLGGVNEQFF. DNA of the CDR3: TGTGCCAGCAGCGCCCGTCTGGGGGGCGTAAATGAGCAGTTCTTC. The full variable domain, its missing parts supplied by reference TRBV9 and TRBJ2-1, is DSGVTQTPKHLITATGQRVTLRCSPRSGDLSVYWYQQSLDQGLQFLIQYYNGEERAKGNILERFSAQQFPDLHSELNLSSLELGDSALYFCASSARLGGVNEQFFGPGTRLTVL.

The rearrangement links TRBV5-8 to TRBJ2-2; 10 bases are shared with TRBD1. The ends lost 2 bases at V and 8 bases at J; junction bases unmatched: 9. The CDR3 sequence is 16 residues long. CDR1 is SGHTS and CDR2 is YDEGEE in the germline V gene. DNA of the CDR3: TGTGCCAGCAGCTTAAGCCGGGACAGGGGATTGGGGGAGCTGTTTTTT. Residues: CASSLSRDRGLGELFF.

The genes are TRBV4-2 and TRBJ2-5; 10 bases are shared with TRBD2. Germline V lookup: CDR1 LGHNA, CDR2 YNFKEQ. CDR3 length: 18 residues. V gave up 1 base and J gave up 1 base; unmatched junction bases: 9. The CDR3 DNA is TGTGCCAGCAGCCAAGGCACTAGCGGGGCGCCAGGCCAAGAGACCCAGTACTTC. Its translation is CASSQGTSGAPGQETQYF.

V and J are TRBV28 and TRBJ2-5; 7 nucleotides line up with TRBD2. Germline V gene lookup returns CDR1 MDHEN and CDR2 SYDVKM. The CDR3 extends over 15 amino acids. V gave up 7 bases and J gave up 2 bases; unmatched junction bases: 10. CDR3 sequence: CASNDPSGGQETQYF. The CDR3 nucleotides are TGTGCCAGCAACGACCCTAGCGGAGGACAAGAGACCCAGTACTTC.

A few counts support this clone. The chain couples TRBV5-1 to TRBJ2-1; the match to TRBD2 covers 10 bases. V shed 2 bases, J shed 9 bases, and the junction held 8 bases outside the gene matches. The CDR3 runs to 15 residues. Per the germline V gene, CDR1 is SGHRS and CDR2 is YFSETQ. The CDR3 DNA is TGCGCCAGCAGCTTCCCTAGCGGGAGAACGATTGAGCAGTTCTTC. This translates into CASSFPSGRTIEQFF. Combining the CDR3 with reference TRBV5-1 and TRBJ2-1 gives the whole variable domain KAGVTQTPRYLIKTRGQQVTLSCSPISGHRSVSWYQQTPGQGLQFLFEYFSETQRNKGNFPGRFSGRQFSNSRSEMNVSTLELGDSALYLCASSFPSGRTIEQFFGPGTRLTVL.

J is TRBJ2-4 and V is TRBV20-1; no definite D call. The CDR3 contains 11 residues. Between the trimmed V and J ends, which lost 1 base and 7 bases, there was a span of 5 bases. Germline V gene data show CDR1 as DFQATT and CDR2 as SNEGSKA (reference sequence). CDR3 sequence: CSARVGNIQYF. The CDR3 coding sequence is TGCAGTGCTAGAGTGGGCAACATTCAGTACTTC.

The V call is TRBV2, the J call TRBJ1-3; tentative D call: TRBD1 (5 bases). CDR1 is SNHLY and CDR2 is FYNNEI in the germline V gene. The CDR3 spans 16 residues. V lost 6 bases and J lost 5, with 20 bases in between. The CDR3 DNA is TGTGCCAGCAGCGAAAGGCCGGGGGGGACCAGAAACACCATATATTTT. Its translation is CASSERPGGTRNTIYF.

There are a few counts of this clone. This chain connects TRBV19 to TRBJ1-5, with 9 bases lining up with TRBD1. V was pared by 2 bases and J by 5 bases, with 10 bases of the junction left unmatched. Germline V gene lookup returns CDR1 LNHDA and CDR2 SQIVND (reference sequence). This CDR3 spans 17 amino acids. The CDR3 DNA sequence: TGTGCCAGTAGTATAAGGCCCGGGACAGGGTTTCATCAGCCCCAGCATTTT. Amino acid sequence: CASSIRPGTGFHQPQHF.

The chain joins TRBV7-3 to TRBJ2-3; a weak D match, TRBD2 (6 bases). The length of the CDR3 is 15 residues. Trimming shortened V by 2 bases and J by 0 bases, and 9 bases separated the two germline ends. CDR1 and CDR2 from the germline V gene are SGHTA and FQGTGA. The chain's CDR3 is CASSLGTASTDTQYF. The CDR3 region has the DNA TGTGCCAGCAGCTTAGGGACTGCTAGCACAGATACGCAGTATTTT.

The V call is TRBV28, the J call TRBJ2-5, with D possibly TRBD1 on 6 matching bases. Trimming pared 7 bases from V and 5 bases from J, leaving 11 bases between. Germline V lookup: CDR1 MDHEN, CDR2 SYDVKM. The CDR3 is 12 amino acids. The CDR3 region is CASTLRGETQYF. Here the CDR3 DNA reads TGTGCCAGCACCCTTAGGGGGGAGACCCAGTACTTC.

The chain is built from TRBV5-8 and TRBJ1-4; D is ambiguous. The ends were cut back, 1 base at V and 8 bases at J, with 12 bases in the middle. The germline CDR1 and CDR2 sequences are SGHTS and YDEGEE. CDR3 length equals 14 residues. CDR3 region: CASSLSAVNEKLFF. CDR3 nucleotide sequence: TGTGCCAGCAGCTTGTCTGCCGTTAACGAAAAACTGTTTTTT. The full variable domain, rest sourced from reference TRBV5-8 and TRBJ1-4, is EAGVTQSPTHLIKTRGQQATLRCSPISGHTSVYWYQQALGLGLQFLLWYDEGEERNRGNFPPRFSGRQFPNYSSELNVNALELEDSALYLCASSLSAVNEKLFFGSGTQLSVL.

This CDR3 is CASSLRLAGGPSNEQFF. The CDR3 DNA reads as TGTGCCAGCAGTCTCCGACTAGCGGGAGGGCCATCCAATGAGCAGTTCTTC. The rearrangement links TRBV27 to TRBJ2-1, with 14 positions matching TRBD2. The CDR3 contains 17 residues. CDR1 is MNHEY, CDR2 SMNVEV, per germline (reference sequence). V dropped 5 bases and J dropped 6; count of bases not matched to a gene: 9.

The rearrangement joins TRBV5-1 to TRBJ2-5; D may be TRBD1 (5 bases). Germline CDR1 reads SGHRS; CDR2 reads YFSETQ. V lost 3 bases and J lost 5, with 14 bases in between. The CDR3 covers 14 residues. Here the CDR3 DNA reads TGCGCCAGCAGCTCTCAGGGTGGTGAGGAGACCCAGTACTTC. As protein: CASSSQGGEETQYF.

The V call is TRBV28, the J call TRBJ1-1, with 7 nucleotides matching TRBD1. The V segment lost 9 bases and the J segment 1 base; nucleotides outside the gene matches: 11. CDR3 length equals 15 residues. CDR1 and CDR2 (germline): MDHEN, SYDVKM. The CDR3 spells CASYPLGQPNTEAFF. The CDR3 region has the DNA TGTGCCAGTTATCCCCTGGGACAGCCGAACACTGAAGCTTTCTTT. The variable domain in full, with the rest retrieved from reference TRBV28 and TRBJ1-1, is DVKVTQSSRYLVKRTGEKVFLECVQDMDHENMFWYRQDPGLGLRLIYFSYDVKMKEKGDIPEGYSVSREKKERFSLILESASTNQTSMYLCASYPLGQPNTEAFFGQGTRLTVV.

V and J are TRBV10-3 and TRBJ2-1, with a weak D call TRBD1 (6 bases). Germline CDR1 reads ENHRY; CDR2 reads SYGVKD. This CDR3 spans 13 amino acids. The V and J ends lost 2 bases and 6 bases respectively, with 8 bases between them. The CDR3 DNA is TGTGCCATCAGTGAGAAACAGGGCAATGAGCAGTTCTTC. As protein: CAISEKQGNEQFF.

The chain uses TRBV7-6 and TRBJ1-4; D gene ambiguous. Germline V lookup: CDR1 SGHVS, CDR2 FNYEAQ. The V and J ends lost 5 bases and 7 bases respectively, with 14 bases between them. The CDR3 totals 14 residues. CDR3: CASSPGVQSEKLFF. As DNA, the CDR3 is TGTGCCAGCAGCCCCGGAGTACAATCTGAAAAACTGTTTTTT.

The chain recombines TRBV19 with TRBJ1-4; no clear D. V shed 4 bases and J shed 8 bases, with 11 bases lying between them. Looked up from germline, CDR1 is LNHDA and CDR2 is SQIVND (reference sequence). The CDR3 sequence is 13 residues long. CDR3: CASSTATGEKLFF. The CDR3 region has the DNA TGTGCCAGTAGTACAGCTACCGGAGAAAAACTGTTTTTT.

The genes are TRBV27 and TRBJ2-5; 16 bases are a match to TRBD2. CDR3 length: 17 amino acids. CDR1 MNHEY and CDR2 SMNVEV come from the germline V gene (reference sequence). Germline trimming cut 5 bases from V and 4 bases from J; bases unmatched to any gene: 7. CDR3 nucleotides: TGTGCCAGCAGTCCCGGGACTAGCGGGAGGGGGGGAGAGACCCAGTACTTC. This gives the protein CASSPGTSGRGGETQYF.

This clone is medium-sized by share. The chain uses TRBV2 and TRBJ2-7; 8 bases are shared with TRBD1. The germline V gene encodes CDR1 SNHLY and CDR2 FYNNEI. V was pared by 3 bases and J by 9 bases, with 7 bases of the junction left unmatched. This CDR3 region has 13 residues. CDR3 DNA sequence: TGTGCCAGCAGTGAGACAGGGGATGTGGGGCAGTACTTC. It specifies CASSETGDVGQYF.

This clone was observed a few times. The CDR3 spells CASSLWDSSQFF. The CDR3 bases are TGTGCCAGCAGCTTGTGGGACTCGTCACAGTTCTTC. This chain links TRBV7-2 with TRBJ2-1; tentatively, D is TRBD2 (6 bases). Germline V CDR1 and CDR2: SGHTA, FQGNSA. The CDR3 spans 12 residues. The germline V and J ends were trimmed by 3 bases and 13 bases, with 13 bases remaining between them. Full variable domain (rest looked up from reference TRBV7-2 and TRBJ2-1): GAGVSQSPSNKVTEKGKDVELRCDPISGHTALYWYRQSLGQGLEFLIYFQGNSAPDKSGLPSDRFSAERTGGSVSTLTIQRTQQEDSAVYLCASSLWDSSQFFGPGTRLTVL.